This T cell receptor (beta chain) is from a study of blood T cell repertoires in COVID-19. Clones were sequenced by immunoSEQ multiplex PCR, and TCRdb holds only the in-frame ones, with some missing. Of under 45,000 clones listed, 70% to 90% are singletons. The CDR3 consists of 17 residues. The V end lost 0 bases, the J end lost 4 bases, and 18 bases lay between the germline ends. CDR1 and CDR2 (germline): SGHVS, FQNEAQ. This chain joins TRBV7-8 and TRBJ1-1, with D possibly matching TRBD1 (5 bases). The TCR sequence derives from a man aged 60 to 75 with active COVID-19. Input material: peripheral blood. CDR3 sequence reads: CASSLAQRGTLGTEAFF. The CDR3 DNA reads TGTGCCAGCAGCTTAGCGCAAAGGGGCACCTTGGGCACTGAAGCTTTCTTT.